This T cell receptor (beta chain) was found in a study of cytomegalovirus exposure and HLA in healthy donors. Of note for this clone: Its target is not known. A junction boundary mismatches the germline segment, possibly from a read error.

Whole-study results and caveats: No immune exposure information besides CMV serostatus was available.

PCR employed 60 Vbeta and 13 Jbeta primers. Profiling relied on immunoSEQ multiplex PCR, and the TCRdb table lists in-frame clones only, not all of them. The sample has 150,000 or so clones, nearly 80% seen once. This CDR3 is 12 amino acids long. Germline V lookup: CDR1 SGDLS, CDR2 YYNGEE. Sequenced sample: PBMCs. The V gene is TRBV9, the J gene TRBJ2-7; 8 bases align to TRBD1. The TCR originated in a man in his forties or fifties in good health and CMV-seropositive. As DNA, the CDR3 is TGTGCCAGCAGCGCCGAGGGACAGGCCATACTATTC. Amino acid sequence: CASSAEGQAILF.